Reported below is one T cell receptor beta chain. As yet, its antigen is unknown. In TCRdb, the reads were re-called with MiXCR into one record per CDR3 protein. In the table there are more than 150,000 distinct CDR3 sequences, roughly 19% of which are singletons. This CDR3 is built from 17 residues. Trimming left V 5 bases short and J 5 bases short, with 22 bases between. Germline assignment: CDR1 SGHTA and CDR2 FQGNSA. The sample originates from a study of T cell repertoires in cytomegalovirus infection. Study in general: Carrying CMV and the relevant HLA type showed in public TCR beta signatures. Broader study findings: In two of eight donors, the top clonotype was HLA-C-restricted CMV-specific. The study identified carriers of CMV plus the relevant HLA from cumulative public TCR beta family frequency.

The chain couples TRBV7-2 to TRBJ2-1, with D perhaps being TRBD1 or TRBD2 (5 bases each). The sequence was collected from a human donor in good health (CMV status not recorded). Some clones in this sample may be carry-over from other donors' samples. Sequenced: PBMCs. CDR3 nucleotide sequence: TGTGCCAGCAGCATCGAAATGGGGGTAGGGGAGAACAATGAGCAGTTCTTC. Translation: CASSIEMGVGENNEQFF.